This T cell receptor beta chain derives from a study of CD8+ T cells in alopecia areata. Study-level information: Tofacitinib administration to treated patients was oral, at 5 to 10 mg twice daily. Disease severity was quantified as SALT score of affected scalp area. Patients took tofacitinib for 6 to 18 months, followed by 6 drug-free months. Whole-study findings and limits: Among the top 100, expanded CD8+ clones were significantly decreased by tofacitinib, as was scalp clonality.

Germline lookup yields CDR1 SGHTA and CDR2 FQGNSA. J was trimmed by 5 bases and V by 8 bases; bases with no gene match: 14. The CDR3 consists of 15 residues. Points on this clone: Antigen unknown.

The sample's treatment: oral pan-JAK inhibitor, 5-10 mg twice daily. Extracted RNA was reverse transcribed, and the resulting cDNA served as sequencing template. Profiling relied on immunoSEQ multiplex PCR, and the TCRdb table lists in-frame clones only, not all of them. The profile shows about 180,000 clones, 58% of them singletons. This chain uses TRBV7-2 with TRBJ2-7; 8 bases align to TRBD1. The sample here was CD4+ T cells sorted from blood, taken at week 56, from a patient treated with tofacitinib. This sequence was found in a human donor with alopecia areata. The CDR3 is CASAWGRGLFNEQYF. CDR3 in DNA: TGTGCCAGCGCCTGGGGCAGGGGGCTTTTCAACGAGCAGTACTTC. Full variable domain (outside the CDR3, taken from reference TRBV7-2 and TRBJ2-7): GAGVSQSPSNKVTEKGKDVELRCDPISGHTALYWYRQSLGQGLEFLIYFQGNSAPDKSGLPSDRFSAERTGGSVSTLTIQRTQQEDSAVYLCASAWGRGLFNEQYFGPGTRLTVT.